This T cell receptor beta chain was identified in a study of control samples from healthy donors and cancer patients. Germline CDR1 reads SEHNR; CDR2 reads FQNEAQ (reference sequence). V lost 4 bases and J 8 bases, leaving 23 bases between the germline ends. The CDR3 length is 16 residues. Sequencing was performed with immunoSEQ multiplex PCR; in TCRdb, only in-frame clones are kept and a portion is missing. The sample shows 190,000 or so clones, approximately 92% of them seen only once. This TCR was sampled from a man younger than 35 in good health. The sequenced sample was blood. The chain employs TRBV7-9 and TRBJ1-2; the D gene is possibly TRBD1 (6 bases). The CDR3 DNA follows: TGTGCCAGCAGCTCCAGCTACGGGGGGCGGGTTTTCGGCTACACCTTC. Translated: CASSSSYGGRVFGYTF. Full variable domain (remainder filled in from reference TRBV7-9 and TRBJ1-2): DTGVSQNPRHKITKRGQNVTFRCDPISEHNRLYWYRQTLGQGPEFLTYFQNEAQLEKSRLLSDRFSAERPKGSFSTLEIQRTEQGDSAMYLCASSSSYGGRVFGYTFGSGTRLTVV.